Presented here are 16 T cell receptor beta chains from one specimen sequenced in a study of CD8 T cells in Susac syndrome. An amount of RNA that ranged from roughly 0.45 to 1 ug was reverse transcribed with random hexamers. TCRdb recomputed calls from the immunoSEQ multiplex PCR reads with MiXCR, one row per CDR3 protein. This repertoire shows roughly 200,000 distinct CDR3 sequences, roughly 94% found once; its top ten account for around 0.08%. Sequencing input: CD4+ T cells from PBMCs. The source is a human donor with multiple sclerosis.

The chain joins TRBV30 to TRBJ1-5; 10 positions match TRBD1. Germline CDR1 GTSNPN, CDR2 SVGIG (reference sequence). J was trimmed by 6 bases and V by 2 bases; bases with no gene match: 10. The CDR3 runs to 16 residues. The CDR3 region has the DNA TGTGCCTGGAGTCCCGCGACAGGGGGCTGGGGTCAGCCCCAGCATTTT. This translates into CAWSPATGGWGQPQHF.

This clonotype was counted a few times. The junction departs from germline at one end; a sequencing error may be responsible. The chain is built from TRBV7-2 and TRBJ2-3, with 11 bases matching TRBD2. CDR1 is SGHTA and CDR2 is FQGNSA in the germline V gene. CDR3 size: 14 residues. CDR3 in amino acids: CASSLAGGRDTQYF. CDR3 nucleotide sequence: TGTGCCAGCAGTTTAGCGGGGGGGCGTGATACGCAGTATTTT.

The chain employs TRBV29-1 and TRBJ2-7; no clear D gene. The CDR3 totals 12 residues. Germline CDR1 reads SQVTM; CDR2 reads ANQGSEA. Trimming took 5 bases from V and 6 from J, leaving 14 bases between them. DNA of the CDR3: TGCAGCGTTATCGAGATATCCACCGAGCAGTACTTC. It yields the protein CSVIEISTEQYF.

The rearrangement joins TRBV6-6 to TRBJ1-2; 10 bases match TRBD1. Trimming took 2 bases from V and 6 from J; bases not matched to a gene: 3. Germline CDR1 MNHNY, CDR2 SVGAGI (reference sequence). The CDR3 is 14 residues long. CDR3 in DNA: TGTGCCAGCAGTTACGTGACAGGGGGCCATGGCTACACCTTC. Amino acids: CASSYVTGGHGYTF.

V and J are TRBV18 and TRBJ1-2; 9 nucleotides agree with TRBD1. J was trimmed by 8 bases and V by 3 bases; bases with no gene match: 1. The length of the CDR3 is 12 residues. Germline V CDR1 and CDR2: KGHSH, LQKENI. The CDR3 bases are TGTGCCAGCTCACCGGGACAGGGAGGCTACACCTTC. Translation gives CASSPGQGGYTF.

The rearrangement links TRBV30 to TRBJ1-6; no definite D call. This CDR3 region has 15 residues. From germline, CDR1 is GTSNPN and CDR2 SVGIG (reference sequence). V was trimmed by 0 bases and J by 10 bases, leaving 16 bases between them. This chain's CDR3 is CAWSVGGPDDSPLHF. For the CDR3, the DNA is TGTGCCTGGAGTGTAGGAGGGCCGGACGACTCACCCCTCCACTTT. Using reference TRBV30 and TRBJ1-6 for the parts outside the CDR3, the full variable domain is SQTIHQWPATLVQPVGSPLSLECTVEGTSNPNLYWYRQAAGRGLQLLFYSVGIGQISSEVPQNLSASRPQDRQFILSSKKLLLSDSGFYLCAWSVGGPDDSPLHFGNGTRLTVT.

V gene TRBV5-4 combines with J gene TRBJ2-7; tentative D call: TRBD2 (5 bases). The germline gives CDR1 SGHNT, CDR2 YYREEE (reference sequence). This CDR3 is built from 15 residues. Trimming pared 4 bases from V and 0 bases from J, leaving 14 bases between. CDR3 DNA sequence: TGTGCCAGCAGCACACCCAGCGGCTCCTCCTACGAGCAGTACTTC. Amino acid sequence: CASSTPSGSSYEQYF.

The J gene is TRBJ1-1, the V gene TRBV29-1; 7 nucleotides align to TRBD1. Germline CDR1 reads SQVTM; CDR2 reads ANQGSEA. Trimming cost V 7 bases and J 3 bases; bases outside gene matches: 8. The CDR3 consists of 13 residues. The CDR3 spells CSAPLTGYTEAFF. The DNA for the CDR3 is TGCAGCGCTCCATTGACAGGGTACACTGAAGCTTTCTTT.

The chain recombines TRBV30 with TRBJ2-5; 8 positions agree with TRBD1. CDR3 length equals 15 residues. V shed 2 bases, J shed 5 bases, and the junction held 10 bases outside the gene matches. The germline CDR1 and CDR2 sequences are GTSNPN and SVGIG (reference sequence). The CDR3 region is CAWSPRQGPRETQYF. The DNA of the CDR3 is TGTGCCTGGAGTCCGCGACAGGGGCCGAGGGAGACCCAGTACTTC.

The V and J genes are TRBV9 and TRBJ2-2; a possible D gene is TRBD1 (6 bases). The CDR3 consists of 16 residues. The germline V and J ends were trimmed by 4 bases and 1 base, with 14 bases remaining between them. The germline gives CDR1 SGDLS, CDR2 YYNGEE. CDR3 protein: CASSPRQGQNTGELFF. The DNA for the CDR3 is TGTGCCAGCAGCCCAAGGCAGGGACAGAACACCGGGGAGCTGTTTTTT.

The chain combines TRBV19 with TRBJ1-1, with TRBD1 as a possible D gene (5 bases). CDR1 is LNHDA, CDR2 SQIVND, per germline (reference sequence). This CDR3 is built from 12 residues. Between the trimmed V and J ends, which lost 7 bases and 11 bases, there was a span of 17 bases. The CDR3 DNA sequence: TGTGCCAGTAAAGCTCCTCGTGGGGGTGCTTTCTTT. Translation gives CASKAPRGGAFF.

This sequence joins TRBV30 and TRBJ1-2, with unresolved D. This CDR3 has 12 residues. Trimming shortened V by 3 bases and J by 4 bases, and 9 bases separated the two germline ends. CDR1 is GTSNPN and CDR2 is SVGIG in the germline V gene (reference sequence). The chain's CDR3 is CAWREDFYGYTF. DNA of the CDR3: TGTGCCTGGAGGGAGGACTTCTATGGCTACACCTTC.

The rearrangement links TRBV18 to TRBJ1-6; weak D call: TRBD1 (6 bases). The length of the CDR3 is 18 residues. V gave up 3 bases and J gave up 0 bases, with 15 bases separating them. The germline V gene has CDR1 KGHSH and CDR2 LQKENI. The CDR3 region is CASSPRTARLSYNSPLHF. CDR3 in DNA: TGTGCCAGCTCACCCAGGACAGCCAGACTCTCCTATAATTCACCCCTCCACTTT.

This chain uses TRBV7-9 with TRBJ1-6, with TRBD1 as a possible D gene (5 bases). The CDR3 is 16 residues long. CDR1 and CDR2 from the germline V gene are SEHNR and FQNEAQ (reference sequence). V lost 5 bases, J lost 5 bases, and 16 bases lay in between. CDR3 DNA sequence: TGTGCCAGCAGCCGCCGGGACCCGGGGGATAATTCACCCCTCCACTTT. Translated: CASSRRDPGDNSPLHF.

CDR3 sequence: CASSQGHTGELFF. The CDR3 nucleotides read TGTGCCAGCAGCCAAGGGCACACCGGGGAGCTGTTTTTT. The chain carries TRBV3-1 and TRBJ2-2; no firm D call. The CDR3 sequence is 13 residues long. Per germline, CDR1 LGHDT and CDR2 YNNKEL (reference sequence). V was pared by 1 base and J by 3 bases, with 3 bases between.

The chain links TRBV7-2 to TRBJ2-3; D gene uncertain. Germline CDR1 is SGHTA and CDR2 is FQGNSA. Trimming stripped 5 bases from V and 6 bases from J, with 12 bases between. This CDR3 region has 13 residues. CDR3: CASSRKGSDTQYF. Here the CDR3 DNA reads TGTGCCAGCAGCCGGAAGGGTTCGGATACGCAGTATTTT.